The clone carrying this TCR beta chain was found once. The sample carries other DNA sequences with the same CDR3. Here immunoSEQ multiplex PCR was the method, and the copy in TCRdb shows in-frame clones only, minus some. The sample comprises about 64,000 clones, roughly 88% of which are singletons, and roughly 40% rests with the top ten. Germline V CDR1 and CDR2: SGHTA, FQGNSA. The CDR3 runs to 15 residues. J lost 2 bases, V lost 4 bases, and 1 base had no gene match. The data are from a study of blood T cell repertoires in COVID-19. This rearrangement joins TRBV7-2 to TRBJ2-7; 14 bases are a match to TRBD2. The sequencing input was peripheral blood. This clonotype was obtained from a woman aged 55-69 years with COVID-19, enrolled during active disease. The CDR3 region is CASSSGLAGAYEQYF. DNA for the CDR3: TGTGCCAGCAGCTCGGGACTAGCGGGGGCCTACGAGCAGTACTTC.